This T cell receptor (beta chain) is drawn from a study of regulatory and conventional T cells in RAG deficiency. Study-wide findings and caveats: In Omenn syndrome, Treg and Tconv repertoires overlapped >75%. Omenn syndrome and CID/AS patients had approximately 100-fold fewer unique Treg TCR beta sequences, versus approximately 9.8-fold elsewhere. Shannon entropy was markedly lower and Simpson indices higher in RAG-deficient patients than control T-cell subsets.

A few counts support this clone. Its antigen is still unknown. Repertoires were generated with immunoSEQ multiplex PCR, while TCRdb's copy carries only in-frame clones and drops some. Altogether around 30,000 clones are present, just under 90% being singletons, with the ten largest covering under 7%. This CDR3 comprises 13 residues. These records were also assigned to another study, of regulatory T cells. Per that paper: The PCR used 52 TRBV and 13 TRBJ primers. Skewed V and J usage and few unique V-J pairs marked patient repertoires, most in Tregs.

This receptor was taken from a human donor in good health. The chain couples TRBV21-1 to TRBJ1-2; no check of the table's D call, TRBD1, against the DNA was made. TRBV21-1 is recorded as a pseudogene. The sample comprised CD8+ T cells sorted from blood. In nucleotides, the CDR3 is TGTGCCATCTCCCGGACAAGTAACTATGGCTACACCTTC. This gives the protein CAISRTSNYGYTF.